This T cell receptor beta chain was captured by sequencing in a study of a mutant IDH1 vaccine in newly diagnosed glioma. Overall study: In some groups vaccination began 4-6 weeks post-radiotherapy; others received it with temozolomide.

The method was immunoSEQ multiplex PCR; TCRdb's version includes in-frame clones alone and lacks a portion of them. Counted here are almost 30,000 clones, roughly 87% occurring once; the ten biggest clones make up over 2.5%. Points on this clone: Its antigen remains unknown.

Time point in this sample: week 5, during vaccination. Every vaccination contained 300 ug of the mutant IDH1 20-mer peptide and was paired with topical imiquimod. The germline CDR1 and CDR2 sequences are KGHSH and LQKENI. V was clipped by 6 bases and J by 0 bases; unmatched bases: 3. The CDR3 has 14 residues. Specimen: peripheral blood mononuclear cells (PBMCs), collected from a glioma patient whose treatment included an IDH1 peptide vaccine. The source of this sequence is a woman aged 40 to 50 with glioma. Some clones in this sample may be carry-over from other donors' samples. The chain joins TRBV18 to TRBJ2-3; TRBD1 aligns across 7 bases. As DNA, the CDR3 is TGTGCCAGCTCGTGGGACAGTAGCACAGATACGCAGTATTTT. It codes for CASSWDSSTDTQYF.